This T cell receptor beta chain was sequenced in a study of cytomegalovirus exposure and HLA in healthy donors. Study-wide findings and caveats: Cytomegalovirus association was listed for around 170 TCR beta chains.

As concerns this clone: Its antigen is not known.

CDR3 length: 15 amino acids. The J segment lost 0 bases and the V segment lost 1 base, leaving 3 bases of the junction unmatched. The germline CDR1 and CDR2 sequences are LNHDA and SQIVND (reference sequence). Sequenced by immunoSEQ multiplex PCR; TCRdb stores in-frame clones only, minus some. The sample yields some 200,000 clones, about 80% seen once. The specimen sequenced was PBMCs. The TCR was taken from a woman between 18 and 30 years old in good health and CMV-seropositive. The rearrangement links TRBV19 to TRBJ2-7, with 7 bases matching TRBD1. This chain's CDR3 is CASSIADRNSYEQYF. In DNA, the CDR3 is TGTGCCAGTAGTATAGCGGACAGGAACTCCTACGAGCAGTACTTC.